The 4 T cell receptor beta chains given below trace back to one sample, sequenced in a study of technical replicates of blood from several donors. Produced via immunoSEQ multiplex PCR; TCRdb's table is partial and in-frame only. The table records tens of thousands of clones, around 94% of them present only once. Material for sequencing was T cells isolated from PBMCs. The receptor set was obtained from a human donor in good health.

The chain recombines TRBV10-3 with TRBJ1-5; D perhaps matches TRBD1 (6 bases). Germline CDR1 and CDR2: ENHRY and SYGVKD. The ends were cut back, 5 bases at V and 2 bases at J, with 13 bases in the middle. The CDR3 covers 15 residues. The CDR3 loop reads CAISRGGYRNQPQHF. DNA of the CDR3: TGTGCCATCAGTAGAGGGGGTTATCGCAATCAGCCCCAGCATTTT.

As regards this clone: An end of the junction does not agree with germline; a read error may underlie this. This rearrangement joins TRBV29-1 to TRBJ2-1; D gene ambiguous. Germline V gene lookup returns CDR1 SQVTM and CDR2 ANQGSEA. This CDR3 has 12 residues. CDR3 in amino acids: CSVEVPGNEQFF. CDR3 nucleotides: TGCAGCGTCGAAGTCCCGGGCAATGAGCAGTTCTTC.

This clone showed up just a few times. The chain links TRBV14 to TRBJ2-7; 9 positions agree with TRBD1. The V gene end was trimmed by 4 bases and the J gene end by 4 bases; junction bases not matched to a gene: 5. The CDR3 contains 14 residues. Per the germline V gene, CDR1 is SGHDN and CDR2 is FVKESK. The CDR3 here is CASSRGTGRYEQYF. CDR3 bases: TGTGCCAGCAGCCGAGGGACAGGGCGGTACGAGCAGTACTTC.

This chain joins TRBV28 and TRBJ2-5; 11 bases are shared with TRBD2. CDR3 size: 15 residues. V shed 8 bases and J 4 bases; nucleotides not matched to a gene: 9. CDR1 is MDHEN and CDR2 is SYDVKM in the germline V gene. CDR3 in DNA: TGTGCCAGCGGGGGACTAGCGGAGGGTGGAGAGACCCAGTACTTC. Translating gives CASGGLAEGGETQYF.